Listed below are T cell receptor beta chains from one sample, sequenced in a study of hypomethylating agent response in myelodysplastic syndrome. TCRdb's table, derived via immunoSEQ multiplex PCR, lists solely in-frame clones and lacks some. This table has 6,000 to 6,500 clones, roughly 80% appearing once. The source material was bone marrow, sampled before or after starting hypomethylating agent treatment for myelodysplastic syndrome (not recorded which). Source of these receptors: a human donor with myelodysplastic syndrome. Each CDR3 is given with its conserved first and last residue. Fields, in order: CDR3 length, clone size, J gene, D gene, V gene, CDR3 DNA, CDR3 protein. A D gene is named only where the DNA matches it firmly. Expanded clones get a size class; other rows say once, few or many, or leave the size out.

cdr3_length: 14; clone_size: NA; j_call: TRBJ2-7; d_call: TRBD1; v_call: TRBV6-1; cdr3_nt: TGTGCCAGCAGTGAAGCAGGGACAGTCTACGAGCAGTACTTC; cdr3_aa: CASSEAGTVYEQYF
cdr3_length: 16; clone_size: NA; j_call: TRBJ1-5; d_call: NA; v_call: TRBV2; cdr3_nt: TGTGCCAGCAGTGAGTTCGGGGGCCCTAGCAATCAGCCCCAGCATTTT; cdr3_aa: CASSEFGGPSNQPQHF
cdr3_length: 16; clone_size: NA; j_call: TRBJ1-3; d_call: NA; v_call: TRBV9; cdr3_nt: TGTGCCAGCAGCGCGGACAGTTCGTACTCTGGAAACACCATATATTTT; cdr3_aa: CASSADSSYSGNTIYF
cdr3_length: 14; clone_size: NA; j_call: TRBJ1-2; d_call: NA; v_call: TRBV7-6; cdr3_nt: TGTGCCAGCAGCCAACTGGACAGCAACTATGGCTACACCTTC; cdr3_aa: CASSQLDSNYGYTF
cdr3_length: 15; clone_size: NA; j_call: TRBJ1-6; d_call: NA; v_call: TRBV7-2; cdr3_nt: TGTGCCAGCAGCTTTCTTGGACAGCGTAATTCACCCCTCCACTTT; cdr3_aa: CASSFLGQRNSPLHF
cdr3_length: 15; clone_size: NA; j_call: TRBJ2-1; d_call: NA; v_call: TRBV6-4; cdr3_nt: TGTGCCAGCAGCCCCAGGGGGGGTCCCTACAATGAGCAGTTCTTC; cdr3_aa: CASSPRGGPYNEQFF
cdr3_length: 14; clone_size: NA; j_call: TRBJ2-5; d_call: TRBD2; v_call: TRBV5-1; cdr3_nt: TGCGCCAGCAGCCCCGGGGGGGTCCAAGAGACCCAGTACTTC; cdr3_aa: CASSPGGVQETQYF
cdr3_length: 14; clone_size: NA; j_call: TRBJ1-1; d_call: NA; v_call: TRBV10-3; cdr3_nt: TGTGCCATCTCGGAAGCCGCGGGGAACACTGAAGCTTTCTTT; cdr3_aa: CAISEAAGNTEAFF
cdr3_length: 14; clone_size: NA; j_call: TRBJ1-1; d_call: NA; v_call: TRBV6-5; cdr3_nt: TGTGCCAGCAGTTACTCATGGGGGAGTACTGAAGCTTTCTTT; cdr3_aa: CASSYSWGSTEAFF
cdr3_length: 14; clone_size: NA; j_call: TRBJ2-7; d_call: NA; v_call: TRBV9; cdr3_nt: TGTGCCAGCAGCGTAGCAGGGGAGAACTACGAGCAGTACTTC; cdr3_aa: CASSVAGENYEQYF
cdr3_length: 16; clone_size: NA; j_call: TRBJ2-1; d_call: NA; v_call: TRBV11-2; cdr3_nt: TGTGCCAGCAGCCAGATGAGGGGAGGTTCCTACAATGAGCAGTTCTTC; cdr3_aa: CASSQMRGGSYNEQFF
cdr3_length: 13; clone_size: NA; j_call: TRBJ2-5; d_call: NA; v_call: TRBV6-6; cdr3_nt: TGTGCCAGCAGGTTCTTGGTAAAAGAGACCCAGTACTTC; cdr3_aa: CASRFLVKETQYF
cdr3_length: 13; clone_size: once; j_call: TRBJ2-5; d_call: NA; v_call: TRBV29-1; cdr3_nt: TGCAGCGTTGAATATACAGGACGAGAGACCCAGTACTTC; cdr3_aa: CSVEYTGRETQYF
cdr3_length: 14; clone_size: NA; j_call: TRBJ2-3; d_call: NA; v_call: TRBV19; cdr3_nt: TGTGCCAGTAGTATAGGGGTGGGCACAGATACGCAGTATTTT; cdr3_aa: CASSIGVGTDTQYF
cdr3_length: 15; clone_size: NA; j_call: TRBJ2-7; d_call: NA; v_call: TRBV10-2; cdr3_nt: TGCGCCAGCAGTGAGGTTCGGGGAGGCGCCTACGAGCAGTACTTC; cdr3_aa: CASSEVRGGAYEQYF
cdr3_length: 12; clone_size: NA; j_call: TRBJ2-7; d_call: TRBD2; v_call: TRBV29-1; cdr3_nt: TGCAGCGTTCCCGGGGGGTCTTACGAGCAGTACTTC; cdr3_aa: CSVPGGSYEQYF
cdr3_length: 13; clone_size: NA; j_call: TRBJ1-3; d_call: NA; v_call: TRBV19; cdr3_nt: TGTGCTGGGGGGCCAGTCTCTGGAAACACCATATATTTT; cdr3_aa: CAGGPVSGNTIYF